This T cell receptor beta chain was recovered during a study of monozygotic twins with inflammatory bowel disease. One entry per CDR3 protein, without DNA, is what TCRdb gives after re-calling the 5' RACE reads. Reported are 80,000 or so distinct CDR3 sequences; the ten largest clones contain less than 7.5%. Comment on this clonotype: Its antigen is not known.

Study-level results: Distinguishing T cell subtypes was not possible. IBD patients shared fewer clonotypes with other individuals than healthy twins, especially patients with disease activity signs.

Sequencing was performed on blood. This TCR was recovered from a human donor with ulcerative colitis or Crohn's disease, or a healthy co-twin of an affected twin (not recorded which).

CDR3 sequence: CSVRDRSTDTQYF. V gene TRBV29-1 combines with J gene TRBJ2-3; TCRdb gives TRBD1 as the D gene, but with no DNA this cannot be confirmed. This CDR3 region has 13 residues. The germline CDR1 and CDR2 sequences are SQVTM and ANQGSEA.